These 4 T cell receptor beta chains were sequenced from one sample in a study of shared clonotypes between healthy human individuals. Cells designated naive CD8 were CD45RO-negative and were positively selected for CCR7, with terminally differentiated effector memory CD45RA+ cells excluded. Assay used: immunoSEQ multiplex PCR; TCRdb lists only in-frame clones, some missing. The table includes some 740,000 clones, about 92% detected once. Sequences were obtained from naive CD8+ T cells sorted from blood. These receptors were collected from a man aged 30 to 39 in good health.

The chain employs TRBV7-9 and TRBJ2-2; D is possibly TRBD1 (5 bases). Trimming cost V 6 bases and J 1 base, with 9 bases left between them. The CDR3 consists of 14 residues. Germline values: CDR1 SEHNR, CDR2 FQNEAQ (reference sequence). CDR3 in DNA: TGTGCCAGCAGGCACCAGGGGAACACCGGGGAGCTGTTTTTT. This sequence encodes CASRHQGNTGELFF.

The chain combines TRBV7-9 with TRBJ2-1; 12 bases are shared with TRBD2. Germline V gene data show CDR1 as SEHNR and CDR2 as FQNEAQ (reference sequence). This CDR3 has 17 residues. Trimming cost V 0 bases and J 1 base; bases outside gene matches: 1. CDR3 protein: CASSLALAGGSYNEQFF. The CDR3, as DNA: TGTGCCAGCAGCTTAGCACTAGCGGGAGGTTCCTACAATGAGCAGTTCTTC.

The sample holds one count of this clone. This chain uses TRBV18 with TRBJ2-7, with 7 bases matching TRBD1. The CDR3 is made up of 14 amino acids. After removal of 3 bases from V and 7 bases from J, the junction contained 9 bases not matched to a gene. The V gene's germline CDR1 is KGHSH and CDR2 LQKENI. The CDR3 DNA reads TGTGCCAGCTCACCCCAAGGGGGCTGGGGAGAGCAGTACTTC. Amino acids: CASSPQGGWGEQYF.

The V and J genes are TRBV15 and TRBJ2-5; D might be TRBD1 or TRBD2, each matching 5 bases. V shed 5 bases and J shed 5 bases, with 18 bases lying between them. The germline V gene encodes CDR1 LNHNV and CDR2 YYDKDF (reference sequence). The CDR3 runs to 15 residues. The CDR3 region is CATSPSGWGGETQYF. CDR3 sequence (DNA): TGTGCCACCAGCCCCTCCGGGTGGGGCGGGGAGACCCAGTACTTC.